Listed below are T cell receptor beta chains from one sample, sequenced in a study of T cells of healthy individuals. TCRdb reprocessed the 5' RACE reads via MiXCR and lists one record per CDR3 protein. This sample has tens of thousands of distinct CDR3 sequences, with around 15% found just once. The source is a human donor in good health. CDR3s include the opening cysteine and the closing phenylalanine or tryptophan. Fields, in order: J gene, V gene, clone size, D gene, CDR3 DNA, CDR3 protein. The D gene is left open where the match is weak. Size tells how often a clone was seen (once, few, many) or the class of an expanded clone, and some rows leave it out.

J gene: TRBJ1-4
V gene: TRBV6-1
clone size: -
D gene: TRBD1
CDR3 DNA: TGTGCCAGCAGCCGCACAGGGGGCGATGAAAAACTGTTTTTT
CDR3 protein: CASSRTGGDEKLFF

J gene: TRBJ2-1
V gene: TRBV10-2
clone size: -
D gene: -
CDR3 DNA: TGCGCCAGCAGTGAGGCAGGGGGAGGCAATGAGCAGTTCTTC
CDR3 protein: CASSEAGGGNEQFF

J gene: TRBJ2-3
V gene: TRBV12-3/TRBV12-4
clone size: -
D gene: -
CDR3 DNA: TGTGCCAGCACTAAAAACGGGCCGGTTCAGGGAGATACGCAGTATTTT
CDR3 protein: CASTKNGPVQGDTQYF

J gene: TRBJ1-3
V gene: TRBV4-1
clone size: -
D gene: -
CDR3 DNA: TGCGCCAGCAGCCAAGATCGCAGAAACACCATATATTTT
CDR3 protein: CASSQDRRNTIYF

J gene: TRBJ2-4
V gene: TRBV28
clone size: few
D gene: -
CDR3 DNA: TGTGCCAGCAGGTATTCACAGTCGGAAAACATTCAGTACTTC
CDR3 protein: CASRYSQSENIQYF

J gene: TRBJ2-1
V gene: TRBV20-1
clone size: -
D gene: TRBD2
CDR3 DNA: TGCAGTGCGACCTATAGCGGGAGGGGGGGCAATGAGCAGTTCTTC
CDR3 protein: CSATYSGRGGNEQFF

J gene: TRBJ2-7
V gene: TRBV5-1
clone size: many
D gene: TRBD1
CDR3 DNA: TGCGCCAGCAGCTATGGGACAGTGGACGAGCAGTACTTC
CDR3 protein: CASSYGTVDEQYF

J gene: TRBJ2-2
V gene: TRBV11-2
clone size: many
D gene: -
CDR3 DNA: TGTGCCAGCAGCCGAGGGGGTCCCGGGGAGCTGTTTTTT
CDR3 protein: CASSRGGPGELFF

J gene: TRBJ2-1
V gene: TRBV20-1
clone size: many
D gene: -
CDR3 DNA: TGCAGTGCTAGAGAGGAGCGTGAGCAGTTCTTC
CDR3 protein: CSAREEREQFF

J gene: TRBJ1-3
V gene: TRBV12-3/TRBV12-4
clone size: -
D gene: TRBD1
CDR3 DNA: TGTGCCAGCTACGGGACAGGCTCTGGAAACACCATATATTTT
CDR3 protein: CASYGTGSGNTIYF